This T cell receptor (beta chain) is from a study of T cell responses to AZD1222 COVID-19 vaccine. Points from the study as a whole: Spike regions recognized by vaccine-associated CD4 TCRs spanned the protein, led by 160-218 and 743-854. Targeting of unmutated variant regions was reportedly seen in nearly half of spike-specific TCRs. Clonal diversity may have been underestimated in mostly white British donors.

TCRdb's table, derived via immunoSEQ multiplex PCR, lists solely in-frame clones and lacks some. The sample has roughly 150,000 clones, roughly 92% seen once. CDR3 length: 13 amino acids. Germline V lookup: CDR1 SEHNR, CDR2 FQNEAQ (reference sequence). The V end lost 5 bases, the J end lost 5 bases, and 12 bases lay between the germline ends. Points on this clone: The antigen is unknown.

The V and J genes are TRBV7-9 and TRBJ1-2; D call uncertain. The source material was peripheral blood, sampled on day 0 of AZD1222 vaccination. The receptor's source is an adult in good health. The CDR3: CASSPQSSYGYTF. For the CDR3, the DNA is TGTGCCAGCAGCCCTCAGTCGTCGTATGGCTACACCTTC.